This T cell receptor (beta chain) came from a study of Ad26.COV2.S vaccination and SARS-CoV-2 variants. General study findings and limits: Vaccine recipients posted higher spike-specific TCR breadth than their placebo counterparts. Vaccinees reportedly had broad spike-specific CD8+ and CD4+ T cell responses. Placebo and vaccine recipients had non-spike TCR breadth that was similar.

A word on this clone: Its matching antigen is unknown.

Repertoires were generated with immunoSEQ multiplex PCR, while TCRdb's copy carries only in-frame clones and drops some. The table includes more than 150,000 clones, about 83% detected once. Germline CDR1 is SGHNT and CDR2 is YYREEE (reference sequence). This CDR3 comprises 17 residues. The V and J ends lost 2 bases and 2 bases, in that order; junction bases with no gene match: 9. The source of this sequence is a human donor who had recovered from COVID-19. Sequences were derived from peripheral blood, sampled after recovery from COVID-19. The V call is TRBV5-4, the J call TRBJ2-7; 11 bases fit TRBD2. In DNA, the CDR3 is TGTGCCAGCAGCTTAGGGACTAGCGGAAAAAGCACCTACGAGCAGTACTTC. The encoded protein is CASSLGTSGKSTYEQYF.